The 20 T cell receptor beta chains in this list originate from one sample, sequenced in a study of T cell repertoires in cytomegalovirus infection. TCRdb re-derived calls from the reads in MiXCR, one entry per CDR3 protein. This sample yields a few hundred thousand distinct CDR3 sequences, of which more than 20% are seen a single time; under 15% belongs to the top ten. What was sequenced was PBMCs. Receptors were obtained from a human donor in good health (CMV status not recorded). Some clones in this sample may be carry-over from other donors' samples.

This clonotype was recorded many times. V and J are TRBV7-9 and TRBJ1-1; possible D gene TRBD1, 6 bases. In germline, CDR1 is SEHNR, CDR2 FQNEAQ (reference sequence). The CDR3 spans 13 residues. The V end was cut by 7 bases, the J end by 5 bases, with 14 bases between. The CDR3 loop is CASNSRGGTEAFF. CDR3 nucleotides: TGTGCCAGCAACTCTCGAGGGGGTACTGAAGCTTTCTTT.

The chain uses TRBV30 and TRBJ2-2, with 9 bases lining up with TRBD2. This CDR3 contains 17 residues. Germline trimming cut 0 bases from V and 7 bases from J; bases unmatched to any gene: 12. Germline V gene sequence: CDR1 GTSNPN, CDR2 SVGIG (reference sequence). This chain's CDR3 is CAWSVRLAGIRGGELFF. The CDR3 DNA sequence: TGTGCCTGGAGTGTACGTCTAGCGGGGATTAGAGGCGGGGAGCTGTTTTTT. The variable domain in full, completed from reference TRBV30 and TRBJ2-2, reads SQTIHQWPATLVQPVGSPLSLECTVEGTSNPNLYWYRQAAGRGLQLLFYSVGIGQISSEVPQNLSASRPQDRQFILSSKKLLLSDSGFYLCAWSVRLAGIRGGELFFGEGSRLTVL.

This clonotype was seen ten or more times. V gene TRBV7-2 combines with J gene TRBJ2-5; no reliable D call. Germline CDR1 SGHTA, CDR2 FQGNSA. This CDR3 is built from 17 residues. Trimming stripped 1 base from V and 5 bases from J, with 20 bases between. CDR3 in amino acids: CASSLGRTKMVRETQYF. Written as DNA, the CDR3 is TGTGCCAGCAGCTTAGGCCGGACCAAGATGGTGAGGGAGACCCAGTACTTC.

The CDR3 loop reads CASSLRRERDAQYF. CDR3 DNA sequence: TGTGCCAGCAGCTTAAGGCGGGAAAGAGATGCCCAGTACTTC. This chain joins TRBV7-2 and TRBJ2-5; possible D gene TRBD2, 6 bases. V lost 2 bases and J 9 bases, leaving 16 bases between the germline ends. There are 14 residues in the CDR3. Germline loops: CDR1 SGHTA, CDR2 FQGNSA.

This clonotype has a count of ten or more. This sequence joins TRBV4-1 and TRBJ1-4; D is unclear. Germline V gene data show CDR1 as MGHRA and CDR2 as YSYEKL. This CDR3 has 14 residues. V lost 7 bases and J 0 bases, leaving 9 bases between the germline ends. The CDR3 nucleotides are TGCGCCAGCAATCCAGAAGCAACTAATGAAAAACTGTTTTTT. As protein: CASNPEATNEKLFF.

The V call is TRBV19, the J call TRBJ1-5, with D hard to call. In germline, CDR1 is LNHDA, CDR2 SQIVND (reference sequence). The V and J ends lost 4 bases and 7 bases respectively, with 20 bases between them. This CDR3 is built from 16 residues. In DNA form, the CDR3 reads TGTGCCAGTAGTAAGGTGGCCAGCGGGGTTGGACAGCCCCAGCATTTT. It is translated as CASSKVASGVGQPQHF.

The chain carries TRBV4-1 and TRBJ2-3; D not resolved. The CDR3 is 12 residues long. The germline gives CDR1 MGHRA, CDR2 YSYEKL. V was cut by 4 bases and J by 6 bases, with 8 bases left in between. The DNA of the CDR3 is TGCGCCAGCAGCCCCCCAATGGATACGCAGTATTTT. Translation: CASSPPMDTQYF.

This clonotype was recorded a few times. This chain links TRBV2 with TRBJ1-5; no definite D call. The CDR3 has 14 amino acids. The germline gives CDR1 SNHLY, CDR2 FYNNEI. The V end was cut by 6 bases, the J end by 3 bases, with 12 bases between. The CDR3, as DNA: TGTGCCAGCAGGGGAAGGTCCCTCAATCAGCCCCAGCATTTT. Its protein product is CASRGRSLNQPQHF.

In this sample, this clonotype turned up many times. The rearrangement joins TRBV7-2 to TRBJ1-5; D may be TRBD1 (5 bases). The CDR3 has 16 amino acids. The germline CDR1 and CDR2 sequences are SGHTA and FQGNSA. V lost 4 bases and J 2 bases, leaving 15 bases between the germline ends. This CDR3 reads CASSSQTGGGNQPQHF. CDR3 nucleotides: TGTGCCAGCAGCTCGCAGACGGGGGGTGGCAATCAGCCCCAGCATTTT.

This clonotype was counted only a few times. V is TRBV12-3 or TRBV12-4 and J is TRBJ1-1; D is undetermined. The CDR3 extends over 15 amino acids. The ends were cut back, 7 bases at V and 0 bases at J, with 15 bases in the middle. The CDR3 nucleotides read TGTGCCAGCACCCGAGCCAGGACCATGAACACTGAAGCTTTCTTT. This sequence encodes CASTRARTMNTEAFF.

The sample holds a few counts of this clonotype. The chain recombines TRBV12-3 or TRBV12-4 with TRBJ1-6, with 7 bases identical to TRBD1. Trimming cost V 3 bases and J 8 bases; bases outside gene matches: 4. The CDR3 consists of 14 residues. The CDR3 loop is CASSLRGRDSPLHF. Written as DNA, the CDR3 is TGTGCCAGCAGTTTGAGGGGGCGCGATTCACCCCTCCACTTT.

This clonotype was seen more than once but under ten times. CDR3 DNA: TGTGCCACCAGTGATTTGGGGACTAGCGGGAACACAGATACGCAGTATTTT. Translated: CATSDLGTSGNTDTQYF. This sequence joins TRBV24-1 and TRBJ2-3, with TRBD2 matching 13 bases. This CDR3 spans 17 amino acids. Unmatched junction bases numbered 1, after V lost 0 bases and J lost 2 bases. The germline gives CDR1 KGHDR, CDR2 SFDVKD.

This clonotype was counted many times. This chain links TRBV7-2 with TRBJ2-3, with 12 bases matching TRBD2. This CDR3 has 17 amino acids. CDR1 and CDR2 from the germline V gene are SGHTA and FQGNSA. With 3 bases clipped from V and 3 bases from J, the junction kept 7 bases outside the gene matches. CDR3 DNA sequence: TGTGCCAGCAGCTTGCTAGCGGGAGGGCCTAGGACAGATACGCAGTATTTT. It yields the protein CASSLLAGGPRTDTQYF.

The V gene is TRBV27, the J gene TRBJ1-2; TRBD1 might be the D (5 bases). The V end lost 3 bases, the J end lost 8 bases, and 13 bases lay between the germline ends. CDR1 and CDR2 from the germline V gene are MNHEY and SMNVEV (reference sequence). This CDR3 region has 13 residues. CDR3: CASSFTGLRGYTF. The CDR3 DNA reads as TGTGCCAGCAGTTTTACAGGTTTGAGGGGCTACACCTTC.

This clonotype was detected only a few times. The rearrangement uses TRBV2 and TRBJ1-1; TRBD1 agrees at 7 bases. Germline V CDR1 and CDR2: SNHLY, FYNNEI. CDR3 length equals 14 residues. V shed 9 bases, J shed 4 bases, and the junction held 11 bases outside the gene matches. CDR3 sequence: CASTTQGGVTEAFF. As DNA, the CDR3 is TGTGCCAGTACAACCCAGGGGGGGGTCACTGAAGCTTTCTTT. Full variable domain (missing parts from reference TRBV2 and TRBJ1-1): EPEVTQTPSHQVTQMGQEVILRCVPISNHLYFYWYRQILGQKVEFLVSFYNNEISEKSEIFDDQFSVERPDGSNFTLKIRSTKLEDSAMYFCASTTQGGVTEAFFGQGTRLTVV.

CDR3 in amino acids: CASSIATGGGNQPQHF. In nucleotides, the CDR3 is TGTGCCAGTAGTATAGCTACGGGCGGCGGCAATCAGCCCCAGCATTTT. The V call is TRBV19, the J call TRBJ1-5; D not certain. From germline, CDR1 is LNHDA and CDR2 SQIVND (reference sequence). The V end was cut by 1 base, the J end by 2 bases, with 12 bases between. CDR3 length: 16 amino acids.

The chain has TRBV29-1 and TRBJ2-1; 12 bases map to TRBD2. This CDR3 has 17 residues. The V gene's germline CDR1 is SQVTM and CDR2 ANQGSEA. V dropped 4 bases and J dropped 0; count of bases not matched to a gene: 7. The CDR3 loop reads CSVVTSGSSVSYNEQFF. The CDR3 DNA sequence: TGCAGCGTTGTGACTAGCGGGAGTTCCGTCTCCTACAATGAGCAGTTCTTC.

V and J are TRBV24-1 and TRBJ2-1; 11 bases agree with TRBD2. Germline loops: CDR1 KGHDR, CDR2 SFDVKD. Germline trimming cut 3 bases from V and 5 bases from J; bases unmatched to any gene: 8. The CDR3 totals 17 residues. The CDR3 DNA follows: TGTGCCACCAGTGATCCCTACGGGACTAGCGGAAACAATGAGCAGTTCTTC. Protein: CATSDPYGTSGNNEQFF.

The chain employs TRBV20-1 and TRBJ2-7; 12 bases are shared with TRBD2. Germline CDR1 is DFQATT and CDR2 is SNEGSKA (reference sequence). There are 16 residues in the CDR3. V shed 5 bases and J 1 base; nucleotides not matched to a gene: 9. In DNA, the CDR3 is TGCAGTGCTTCCTCCGTGGGGACTAGCGGGTCCTACGAGCAGTACTTC. Residues: CSASSVGTSGSYEQYF.

This chain connects TRBV6-2 or TRBV6-3 to TRBJ1-1; D possibly corresponds to TRBD1 (5 bases). CDR1 is MNHEY and CDR2 is SVGEGT in the germline V gene. This CDR3 region has 14 residues. V was trimmed by 6 bases and J by 0 bases, leaving 11 bases between them. Here the CDR3 DNA reads TGTGCCAGCAGCGACAGTTTCTTGAACACTGAAGCTTTCTTT. Protein product: CASSDSFLNTEAFF.